This T cell receptor beta chain was retrieved from a study of blood T cell repertoires in COVID-19. Looked up from germline, CDR1 is MNHEY and CDR2 is SVGAGI. Trimming shortened V by 5 bases and J by 6 bases, and 16 bases separated the two germline ends. The CDR3 extends over 14 amino acids. As handled by the study authors: The assay estimated nucleated cells by amplifying reference gene primers. Generated by immunoSEQ multiplex PCR, the TCRdb table keeps only in-frame clones and is missing some. Clonal size and the V and J genes are those of that table, whereas D and trimming came from the DNA. The sample consists of some 300,000 clones, 86% of them appearing once.

The genes are TRBV6-5 and TRBJ1-1; D perhaps matches TRBD1 (6 bases). The sequence was obtained from a woman aged 70-85 years with COVID-19, enrolled during active disease. Sequences were obtained from peripheral blood. CDR3: CASSHQGLKPEAFF. The CDR3 nucleotides read TGTGCCAGCAGTCATCAGGGGTTAAAGCCTGAAGCTTTCTTT.